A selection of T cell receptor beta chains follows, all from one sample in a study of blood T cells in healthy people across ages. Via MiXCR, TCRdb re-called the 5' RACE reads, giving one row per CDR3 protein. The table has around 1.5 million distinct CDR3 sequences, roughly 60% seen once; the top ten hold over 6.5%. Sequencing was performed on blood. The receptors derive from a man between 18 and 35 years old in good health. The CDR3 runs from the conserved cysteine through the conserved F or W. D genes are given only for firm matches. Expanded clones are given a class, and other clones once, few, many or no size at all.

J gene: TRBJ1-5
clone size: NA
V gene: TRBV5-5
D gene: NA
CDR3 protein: CASSLELQVYSNQPQHF
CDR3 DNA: TGTGCCAGCAGCTTAGAGTTGCAGGTTTATAGCAATCAGCCCCAGCATTTT

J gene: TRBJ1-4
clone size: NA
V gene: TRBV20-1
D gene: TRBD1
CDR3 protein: CSAPRQGRANEKLFF
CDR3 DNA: TGCAGTGCTCCGAGACAGGGGCGGGCTAATGAAAAACTGTTTTTT

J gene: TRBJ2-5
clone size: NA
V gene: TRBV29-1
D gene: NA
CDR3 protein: CSVDGDETQYF
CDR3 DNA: TGCAGCGTTGACGGCGACGAGACCCAGTACTTC

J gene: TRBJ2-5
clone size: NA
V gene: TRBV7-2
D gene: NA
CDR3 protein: CASSPQTGIQETQYF
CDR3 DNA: TGTGCCAGCAGCCCTCAAACAGGGATCCAAGAGACCCAGTACTTC

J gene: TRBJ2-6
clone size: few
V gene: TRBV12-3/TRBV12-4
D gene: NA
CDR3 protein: CASSFQSGANVLTF
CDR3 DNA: TGTGCCAGCAGTTTCCAATCTGGGGCCAACGTCCTGACTTTC

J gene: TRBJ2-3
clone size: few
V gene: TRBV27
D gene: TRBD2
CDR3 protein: CASSLSSGLAGASWDTQYF
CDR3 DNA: TGTGCCAGCAGTTTATCCTCTGGACTAGCGGGGGCCTCGTGGGATACGCAGTATTTT

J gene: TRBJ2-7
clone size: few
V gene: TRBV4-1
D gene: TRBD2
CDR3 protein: CASSQEVQAGVTYEQYF
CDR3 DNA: TGCGCCAGCAGCCAAGAGGTTCAAGCGGGGGTAACCTACGAGCAGTACTTC

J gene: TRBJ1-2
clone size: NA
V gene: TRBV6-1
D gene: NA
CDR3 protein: CASSELNRPLDGYTF
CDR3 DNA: TGTGCCAGCAGTGAATTGAATAGGCCCTTGGATGGCTACACCTTC

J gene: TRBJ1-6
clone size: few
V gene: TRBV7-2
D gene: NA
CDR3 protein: CASSSNYGGGGSPLHF
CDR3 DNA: TGTGCCAGCAGCTCGAACTACGGGGGTGGTGGCTCACCCCTCCACTTT

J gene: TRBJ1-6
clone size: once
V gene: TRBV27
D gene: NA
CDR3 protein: CASSLSGGYSPLHF
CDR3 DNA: TGTGCCAGCAGTTTATCGGGGGGGTACTCACCCCTCCACTTT

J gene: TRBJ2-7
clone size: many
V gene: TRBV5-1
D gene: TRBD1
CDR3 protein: CASRTGTDYEQYF
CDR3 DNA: TGCGCCAGCAGAACCGGGACAGACTACGAGCAGTACTTC

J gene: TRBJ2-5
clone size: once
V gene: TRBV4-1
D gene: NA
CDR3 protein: CASSQVPVYGAEQYF
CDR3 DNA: TGCGCCAGCAGCCAAGTCCCCGTATACGGCGCAGAGCAGTACTTC

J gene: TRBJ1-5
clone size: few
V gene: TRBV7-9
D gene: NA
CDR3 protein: CASSLAPPGTAGIQPQHF
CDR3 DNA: TGTGCCAGCAGCTTAGCGCCTCCCGGGACCGCAGGAATCCAGCCCCAGCATTTT

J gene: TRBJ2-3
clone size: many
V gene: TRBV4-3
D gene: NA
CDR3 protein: CASSLTHTGTDTQYF
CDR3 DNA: TGCGCCAGCAGCCTAACTCATACGGGCACAGATACGCAGTATTTT

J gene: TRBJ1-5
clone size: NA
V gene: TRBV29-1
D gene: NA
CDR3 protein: CSVDVPRGQPQHF
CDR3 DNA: TGCAGCGTTGACGTCCCGAGGGGTCAGCCCCAGCATTTT

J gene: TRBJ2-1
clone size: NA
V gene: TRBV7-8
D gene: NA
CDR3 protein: CASSLVALAYNEQFF
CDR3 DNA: TGTGCCAGCAGCTTAGTAGCGCTTGCCTACAATGAGCAGTTCTTC

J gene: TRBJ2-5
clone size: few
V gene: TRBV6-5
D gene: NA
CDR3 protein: CASRPGMQETQYF
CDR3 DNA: TGTGCCAGCAGACCCGGGATGCAAGAGACCCAGTACTTC

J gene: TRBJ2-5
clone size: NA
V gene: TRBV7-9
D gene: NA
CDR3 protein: CASSLHGKETQYF
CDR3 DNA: TGTGCCAGCAGCTTACACGGGAAAGAGACCCAGTACTTC

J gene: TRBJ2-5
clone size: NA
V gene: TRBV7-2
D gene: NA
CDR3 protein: CASSSETGGKETQYF
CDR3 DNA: TGTGCCAGCAGCTCCGAGACGGGGGGCAAAGAGACCCAGTACTTC

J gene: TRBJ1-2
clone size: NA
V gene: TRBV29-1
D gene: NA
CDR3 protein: CSVTNSWYTF
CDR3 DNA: TGCAGCGTTACTAATAGTTGGTACACCTTC

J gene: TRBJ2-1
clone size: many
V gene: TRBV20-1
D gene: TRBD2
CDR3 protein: CSAMGLADGVLYNEQFF
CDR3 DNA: TGCAGTGCTATGGGACTAGCCGATGGGGTCCTCTACAATGAGCAGTTCTTC

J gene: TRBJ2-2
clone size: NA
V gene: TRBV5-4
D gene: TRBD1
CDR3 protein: CASSIGQAGGELFF
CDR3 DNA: TGTGCCAGCAGCATCGGACAGGCTGGCGGGGAGCTGTTTTTT

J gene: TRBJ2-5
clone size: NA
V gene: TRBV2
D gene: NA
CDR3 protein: CASSRKGTQYF
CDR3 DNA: TGTGCCAGCAGTAGGAAGGGGACCCAGTACTTC

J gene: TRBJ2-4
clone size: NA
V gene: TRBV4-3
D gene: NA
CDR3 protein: CASSQDKSARVAKNIQYF
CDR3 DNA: TGCGCCAGCAGCCAAGATAAGTCCGCCAGGGTAGCCAAAAACATTCAGTACTTC

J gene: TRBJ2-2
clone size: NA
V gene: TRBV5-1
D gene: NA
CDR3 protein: CASSFTPDTTGELFF
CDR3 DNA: TGCGCCAGCAGCTTCACGCCCGATACCACCGGGGAGCTGTTTTTT

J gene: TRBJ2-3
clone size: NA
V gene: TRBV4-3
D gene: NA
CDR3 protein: CASSQDHLLADTQYF
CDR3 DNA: TGCGCCAGCAGCCAAGATCACTTACTTGCAGATACGCAGTATTTT

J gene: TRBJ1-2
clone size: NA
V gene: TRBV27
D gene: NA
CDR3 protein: CASSPQGVNYGYTF
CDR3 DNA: TGTGCCAGCAGTCCCCAAGGGGTAAACTATGGCTACACCTTC

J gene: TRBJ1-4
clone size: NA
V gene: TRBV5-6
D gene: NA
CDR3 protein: CASSLMGARSYPEKLFF
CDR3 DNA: TGTGCCAGCAGCCTGATGGGGGCCCGATCATATCCTGAAAAACTGTTTTTT

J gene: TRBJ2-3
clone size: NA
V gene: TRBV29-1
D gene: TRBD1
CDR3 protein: CSVKGGQGTDTQYF
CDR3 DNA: TGCAGCGTTAAAGGTGGACAGGGCACAGATACGCAGTATTTT

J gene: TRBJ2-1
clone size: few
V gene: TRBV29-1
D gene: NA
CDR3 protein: CSVEQGDSGQIYNEQFF
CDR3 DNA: TGCAGCGTGGAACAGGGGGATAGCGGGCAAATATACAATGAGCAGTTCTTC

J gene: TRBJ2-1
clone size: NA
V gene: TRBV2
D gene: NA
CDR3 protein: CASSEAPSNLKQFF
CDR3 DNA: TGTGCCAGCAGTGAAGCTCCCTCAAACCTAAAACAGTTCTTC

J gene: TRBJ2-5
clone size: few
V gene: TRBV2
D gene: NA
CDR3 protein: CASSWMRETQYF
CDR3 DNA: TGTGCCAGCTCTTGGATGCGGGAGACCCAGTACTTC

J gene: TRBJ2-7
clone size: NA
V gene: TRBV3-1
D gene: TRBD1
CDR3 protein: CASSQSLLQGAWEQYF
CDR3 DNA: TGTGCCAGCAGCCAATCCCTTCTCCAGGGGGCGTGGGAGCAGTACTTC

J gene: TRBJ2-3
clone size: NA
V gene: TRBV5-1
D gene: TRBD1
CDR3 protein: CASSPDRTGGRDTQYF
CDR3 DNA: TGCGCCAGCAGCCCGGACCGGACAGGGGGAAGAGATACGCAGTATTTT

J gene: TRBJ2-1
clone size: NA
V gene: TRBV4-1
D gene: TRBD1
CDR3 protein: CASSQFPRQGTYNEQFF
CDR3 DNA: TGCGCCAGCAGCCAGTTCCCCCGACAGGGAACCTACAATGAGCAGTTCTTC

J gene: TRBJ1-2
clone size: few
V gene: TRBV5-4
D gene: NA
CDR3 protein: CASSLDGPSNYGYTF
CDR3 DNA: TGTGCCAGCAGCTTGGACGGGCCCTCTAACTATGGCTACACCTTC

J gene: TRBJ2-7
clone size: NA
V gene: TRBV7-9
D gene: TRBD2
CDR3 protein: CAPVGLAGSRSYNEQYF
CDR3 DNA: TGTGCCCCAGTGGGACTAGCGGGGAGCAGGTCCTACAATGAGCAGTACTTC

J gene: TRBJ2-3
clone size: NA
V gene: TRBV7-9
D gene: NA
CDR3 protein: CASSLGALVRDTQYF
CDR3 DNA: TGTGCCAGCAGCTTGGGAGCGCTAGTTCGAGATACGCAGTATTTT

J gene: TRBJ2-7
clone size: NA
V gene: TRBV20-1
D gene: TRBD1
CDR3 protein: CSAEDRLSYEQYF
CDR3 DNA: TGCAGTGCTGAGGACAGGTTGTCCTACGAGCAGTACTTC

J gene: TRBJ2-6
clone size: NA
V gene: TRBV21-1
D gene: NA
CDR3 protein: CASEGTGLSGANVLTF
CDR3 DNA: TGTGCCAGCGAAGGGACAGGCCTCTCTGGGGCCAACGTCCTGACTTTC

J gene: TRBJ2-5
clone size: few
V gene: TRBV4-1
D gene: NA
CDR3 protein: CASSQDKGDQETQYF
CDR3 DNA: TGCGCCAGCAGCCAAGATAAGGGTGACCAAGAGACCCAGTACTTC

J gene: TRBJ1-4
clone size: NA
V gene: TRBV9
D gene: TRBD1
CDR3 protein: CASSPTGAPNEKLFF
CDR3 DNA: TGTGCCAGCAGCCCAACAGGGGCCCCTAATGAAAAACTGTTTTTT

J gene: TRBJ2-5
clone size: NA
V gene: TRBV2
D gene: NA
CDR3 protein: CASSDWRGWYQETQYF
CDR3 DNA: TGTGCCAGCAGTGATTGGAGGGGGTGGTACCAAGAGACCCAGTACTTC

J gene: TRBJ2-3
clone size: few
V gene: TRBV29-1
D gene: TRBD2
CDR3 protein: CSVGGDFSTDTQYF
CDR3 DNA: TGCAGCGTGGGAGGGGACTTTAGCACAGATACGCAGTATTTT

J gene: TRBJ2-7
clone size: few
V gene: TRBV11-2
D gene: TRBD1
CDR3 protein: CASSPTGTAYEQYF
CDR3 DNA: TGTGCCAGCAGTCCAACCGGGACAGCCTACGAGCAGTACTTC

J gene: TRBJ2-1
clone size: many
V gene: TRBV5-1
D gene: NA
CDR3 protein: CASSFGGAYNEQFF
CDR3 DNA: TGCGCCAGCAGCTTCGGGGGAGCATACAATGAGCAGTTCTTC

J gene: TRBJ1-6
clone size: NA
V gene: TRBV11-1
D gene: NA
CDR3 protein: CASSFDRYNSPLHF
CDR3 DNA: TGTGCCAGCAGCTTCGACAGATATAATTCACCCCTCCACTTT

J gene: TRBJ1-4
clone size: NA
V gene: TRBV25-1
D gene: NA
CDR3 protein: CASSEFTGKAEKLFF
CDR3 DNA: TGTGCCAGCAGTGAATTTACGGGGAAAGCTGAAAAACTGTTTTTT

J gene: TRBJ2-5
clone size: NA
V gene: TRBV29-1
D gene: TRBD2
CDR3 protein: CSVPICGRSQETQYF
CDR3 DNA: TGCAGCGTCCCGATTTGCGGGAGATCACAAGAGACCCAGTACTTC

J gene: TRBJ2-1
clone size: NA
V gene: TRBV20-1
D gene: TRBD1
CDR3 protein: CSARDKGQGLRNEQFF
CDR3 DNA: TGCAGTGCTAGAGATAAGGGACAGGGGCTGCGGAATGAGCAGTTCTTC

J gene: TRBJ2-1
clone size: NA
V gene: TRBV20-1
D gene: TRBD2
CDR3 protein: CSAPSVSGSYNEQFF
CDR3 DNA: TGCAGTGCACCCTCGGTTAGCGGGAGTTACAATGAGCAGTTCTTC

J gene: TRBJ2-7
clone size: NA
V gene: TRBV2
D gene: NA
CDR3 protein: CAASQGPYEQYF
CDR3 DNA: TGTGCCGCCAGTCAGGGCCCCTACGAGCAGTACTTC

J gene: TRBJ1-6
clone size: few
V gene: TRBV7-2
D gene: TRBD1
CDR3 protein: CASRPRTGLSPLHF
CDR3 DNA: TGTGCCAGCAGACCGAGGACAGGGCTCTCACCCCTCCACTTT

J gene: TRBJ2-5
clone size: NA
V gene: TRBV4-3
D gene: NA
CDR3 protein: CASSQRHSSYEQYF
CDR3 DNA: TGCGCCAGCAGCCAAAGACACTCGTCTTATGAGCAGTACTTC

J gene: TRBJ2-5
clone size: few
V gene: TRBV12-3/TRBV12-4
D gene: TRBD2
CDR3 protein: CASSPSGSRETQYF
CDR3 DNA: TGTGCCAGCAGCCCAAGCGGGAGCAGAGAGACCCAGTACTTC

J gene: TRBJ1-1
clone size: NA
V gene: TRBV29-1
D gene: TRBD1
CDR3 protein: CSVEGTGSGTEAFF
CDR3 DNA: TGCAGCGTTGAGGGGACAGGGTCGGGAACTGAAGCTTTCTTT